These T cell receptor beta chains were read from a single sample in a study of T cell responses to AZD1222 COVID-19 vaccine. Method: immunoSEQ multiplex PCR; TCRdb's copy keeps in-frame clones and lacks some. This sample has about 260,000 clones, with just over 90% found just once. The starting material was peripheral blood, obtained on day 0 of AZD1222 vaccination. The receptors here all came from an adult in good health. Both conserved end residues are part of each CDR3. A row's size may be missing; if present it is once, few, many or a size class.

CASSQGETGNYEQYF,TRBJ2-7,.,TRBV4-1
CASSLGQSISPQHF,TRBJ1-5,.,TRBV7-8
CAISNPGQGTDTQYF,TRBJ2-3,.,TRBV10-3
CASSLSGQQDQPQHF,TRBJ1-5,.,TRBV11-2
CASSDQGSQHF,TRBJ1-5,.,TRBV6-1
CASSPQENQPQHF,TRBJ1-5,once,TRBV18
CASSKGRRQGVHTIYF,TRBJ1-3,.,TRBV21-1
CSALGGAGELFF,TRBJ2-2,.,TRBV29-1
CASSGEGGSYTF,TRBJ1-2,.,TRBV28
CASMSGAGHGYTF,TRBJ1-2,.,TRBV6-5
CASSQVSNQPQHF,TRBJ1-5,.,TRBV12-3/TRBV12-4
CASSLAGTGGYGYTF,TRBJ1-2,.,TRBV7-6
CAGDSVPVARETGGILASPLHF,TRBJ1-6,.,TRBV19
CASSPWDRPNQPQHF,TRBJ1-5,.,TRBV28
CASSILRGGNQPQHF,TRBJ1-5,.,TRBV19
CASSLELAGDTQYF,TRBJ2-3,.,TRBV5-4
CASSLVQVFHF,TRBJ2-5,.,TRBV28
CASSPEWRGNQPQHF,TRBJ1-5,.,TRBV28
CASSYSGNEQFF,TRBJ2-1,.,TRBV6-5
CASSSPGTGTNEKLFF,TRBJ1-4,.,TRBV28
CATGQDTYNEQFF,TRBJ2-1,.,TRBV2
CASSPGQQETQYF,TRBJ2-5,.,TRBV18
CASSWWREGTDTQYF,TRBJ2-3,.,TRBV5-6
CASRPSPQNTGELFF,TRBJ2-2,.,TRBV7-6
CASSPYGVVQPQHF,TRBJ1-5,.,TRBV7-2
CASSFRDRGYEQYF,TRBJ2-7,.,TRBV5-4
CASSRPGTEAYEQYF,TRBJ2-7,.,TRBV5-4
CASNRGDSTNEKLFF,TRBJ1-4,once,TRBV5-1
CASSPPTSGRHEQYF,TRBJ2-7,.,TRBV28
CASSPGNYEQYF,TRBJ2-7,.,TRBV28
CAISEWGRGTYEQYF,TRBJ2-7,.,TRBV10-3
CASSLAPKRQEYF,TRBJ1-3,.,TRBV7-9